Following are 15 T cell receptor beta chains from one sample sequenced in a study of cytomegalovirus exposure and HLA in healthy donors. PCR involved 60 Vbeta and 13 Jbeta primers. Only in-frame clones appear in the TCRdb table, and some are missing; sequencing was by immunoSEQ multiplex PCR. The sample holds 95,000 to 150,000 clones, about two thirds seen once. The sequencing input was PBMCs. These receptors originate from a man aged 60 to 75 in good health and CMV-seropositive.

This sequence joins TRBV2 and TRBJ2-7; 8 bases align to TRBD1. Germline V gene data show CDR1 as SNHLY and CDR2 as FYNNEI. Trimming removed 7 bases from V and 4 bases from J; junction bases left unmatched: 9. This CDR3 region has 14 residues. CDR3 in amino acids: CASTKGRGPYEQYF. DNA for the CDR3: TGTGCCAGCACTAAGGGCAGGGGGCCATACGAGCAGTACTTC.

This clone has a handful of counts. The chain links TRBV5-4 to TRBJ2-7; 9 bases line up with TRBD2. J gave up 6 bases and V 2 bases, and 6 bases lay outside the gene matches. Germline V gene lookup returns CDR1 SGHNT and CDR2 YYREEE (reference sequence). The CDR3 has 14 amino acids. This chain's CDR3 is CASSLPSGEPEQYF. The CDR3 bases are TGTGCCAGCAGCTTACCTAGCGGGGAGCCCGAGCAGTACTTC.

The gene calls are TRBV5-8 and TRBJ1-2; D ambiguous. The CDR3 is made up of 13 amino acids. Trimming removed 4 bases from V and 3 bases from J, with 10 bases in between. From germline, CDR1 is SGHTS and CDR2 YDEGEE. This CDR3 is CASSPGVDYGYTF. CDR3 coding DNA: TGTGCCAGCAGCCCGGGTGTTGACTATGGCTACACCTTC.

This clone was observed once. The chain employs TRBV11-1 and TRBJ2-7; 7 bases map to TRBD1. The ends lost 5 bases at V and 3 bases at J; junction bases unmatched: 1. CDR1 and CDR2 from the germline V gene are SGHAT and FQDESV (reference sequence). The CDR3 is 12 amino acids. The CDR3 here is CASSRQGYEQYF. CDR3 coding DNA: TGTGCCAGCAGCCGACAGGGCTACGAGCAGTACTTC.

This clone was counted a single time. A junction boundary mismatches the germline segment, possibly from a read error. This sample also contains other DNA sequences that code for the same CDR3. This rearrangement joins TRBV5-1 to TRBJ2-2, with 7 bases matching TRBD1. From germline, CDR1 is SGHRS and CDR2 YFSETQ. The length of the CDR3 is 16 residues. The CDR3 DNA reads TGCGCCAGCAGCTTGGCGGCAGGGGGTAACACCGGGGAGCTCTTTTTT. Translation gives CASSLAAGGNTGELFF.

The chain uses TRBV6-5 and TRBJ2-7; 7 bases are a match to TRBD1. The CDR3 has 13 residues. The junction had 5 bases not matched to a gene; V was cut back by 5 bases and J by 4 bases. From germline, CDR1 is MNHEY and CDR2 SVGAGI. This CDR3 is CASSRDRTYEQYF. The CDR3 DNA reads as TGTGCCAGCAGTCGGGACAGAACTTACGAGCAGTACTTC.

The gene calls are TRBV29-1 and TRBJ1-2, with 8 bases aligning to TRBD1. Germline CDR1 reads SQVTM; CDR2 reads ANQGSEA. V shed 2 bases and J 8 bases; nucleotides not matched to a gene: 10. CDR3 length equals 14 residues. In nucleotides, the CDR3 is TGCAGCGTTGAAACGCGGCAACAGGGGGAAGGCTACACCTTC. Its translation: CSVETRQQGEGYTF.

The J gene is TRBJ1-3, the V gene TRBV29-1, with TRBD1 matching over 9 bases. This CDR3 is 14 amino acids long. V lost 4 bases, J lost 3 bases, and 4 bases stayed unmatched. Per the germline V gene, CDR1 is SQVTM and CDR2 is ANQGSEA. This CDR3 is CSVGGGQGGNTIYF. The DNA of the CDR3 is TGCAGCGTTGGTGGGGGACAGGGTGGAAACACCATATATTTT.

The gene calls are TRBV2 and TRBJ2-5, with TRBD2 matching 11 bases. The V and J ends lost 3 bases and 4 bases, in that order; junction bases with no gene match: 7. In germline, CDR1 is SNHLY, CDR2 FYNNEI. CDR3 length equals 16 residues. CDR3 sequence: CASSEGLAGGRETQYF. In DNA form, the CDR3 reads TGTGCCAGCAGTGAGGGTCTAGCGGGGGGTCGAGAGACCCAGTACTTC.

CDR3 sequence (DNA): TGTGCCAGCTCACCACCCGACAGGAGGACTGAAGCTTTCTTT. Translating gives CASSPPDRRTEAFF. The V gene is TRBV18, the J gene TRBJ1-1; TRBD1 might be the D (6 bases). This CDR3 comprises 14 residues. Germline lookup yields CDR1 KGHSH and CDR2 LQKENI. The V end lost 0 bases, the J end lost 5 bases, and 10 bases lay between the germline ends.

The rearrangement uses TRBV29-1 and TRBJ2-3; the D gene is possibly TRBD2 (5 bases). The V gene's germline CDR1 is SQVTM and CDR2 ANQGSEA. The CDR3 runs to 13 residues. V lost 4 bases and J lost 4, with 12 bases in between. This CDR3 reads CSVVGSSADTQYF. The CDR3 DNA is TGCAGCGTTGTTGGGAGTTCGGCAGATACGCAGTATTTT.

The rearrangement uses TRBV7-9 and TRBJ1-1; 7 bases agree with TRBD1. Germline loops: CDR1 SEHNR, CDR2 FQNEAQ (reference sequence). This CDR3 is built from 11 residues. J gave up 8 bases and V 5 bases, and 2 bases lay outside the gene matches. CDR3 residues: CASSLQGEAFF. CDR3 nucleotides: TGTGCCAGCAGCCTACAGGGGGAAGCTTTCTTT.

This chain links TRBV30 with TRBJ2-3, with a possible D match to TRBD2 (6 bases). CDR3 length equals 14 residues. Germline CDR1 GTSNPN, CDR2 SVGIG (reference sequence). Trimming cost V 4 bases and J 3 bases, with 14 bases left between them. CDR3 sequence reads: CAWKGGGLTDTQYF. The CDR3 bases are TGTGCCTGGAAAGGCGGAGGGCTGACAGATACGCAGTATTTT. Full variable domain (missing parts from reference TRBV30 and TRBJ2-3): SQTIHQWPATLVQPVGSPLSLECTVEGTSNPNLYWYRQAAGRGLQLLFYSVGIGQISSEVPQNLSASRPQDRQFILSSKKLLLSDSGFYLCAWKGGGLTDTQYFGPGTRLTVL.

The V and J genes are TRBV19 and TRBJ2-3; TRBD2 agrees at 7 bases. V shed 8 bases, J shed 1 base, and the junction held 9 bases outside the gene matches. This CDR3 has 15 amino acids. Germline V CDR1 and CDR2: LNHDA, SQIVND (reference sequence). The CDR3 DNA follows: TGTGCCAGTGTGGGGACTACCTTAGGCACAGATACGCAGTATTTT. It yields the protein CASVGTTLGTDTQYF.

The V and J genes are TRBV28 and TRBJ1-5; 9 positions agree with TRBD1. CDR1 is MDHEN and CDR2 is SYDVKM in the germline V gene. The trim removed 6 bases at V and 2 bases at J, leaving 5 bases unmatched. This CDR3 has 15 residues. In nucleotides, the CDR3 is TGTGCCAGCAGGTCACAGGGGGCTGGCAATCAGCCCCAGCATTTT. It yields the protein CASRSQGAGNQPQHF.